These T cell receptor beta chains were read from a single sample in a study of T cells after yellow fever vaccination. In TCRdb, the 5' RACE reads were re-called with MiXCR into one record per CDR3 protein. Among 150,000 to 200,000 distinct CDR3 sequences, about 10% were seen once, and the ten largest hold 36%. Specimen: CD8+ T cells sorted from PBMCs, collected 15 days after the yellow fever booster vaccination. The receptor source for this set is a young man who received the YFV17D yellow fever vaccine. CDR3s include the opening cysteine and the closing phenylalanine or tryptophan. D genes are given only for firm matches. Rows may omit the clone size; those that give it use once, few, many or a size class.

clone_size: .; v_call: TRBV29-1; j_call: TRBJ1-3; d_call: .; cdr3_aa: CSVVAYSGNTIYF; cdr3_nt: TGCAGCGTTGTGGCTTACTCTGGAAACACCATATATTTT
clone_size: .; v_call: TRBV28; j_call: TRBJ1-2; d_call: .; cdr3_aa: CASSLELRHYTF; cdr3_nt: TGTGCCAGCAGTTTAGAGCTTCGGCACTACACCTTC
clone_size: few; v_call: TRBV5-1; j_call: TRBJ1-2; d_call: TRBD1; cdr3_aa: CASSLGQGPIYGYTF; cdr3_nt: TGCGCCAGCAGCTTGGGACAGGGACCAATCTATGGCTACACCTTC
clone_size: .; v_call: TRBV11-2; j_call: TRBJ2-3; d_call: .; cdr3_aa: CASSLDLVRFGTISSTDTQYF; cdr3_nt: TGTGCCAGCAGCTTAGATTTGGTTCGGTTTGGGACAATATCTAGCACAGATACGCAGTATTTT
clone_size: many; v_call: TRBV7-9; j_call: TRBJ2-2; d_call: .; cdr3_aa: CASSFEELFF; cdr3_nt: TGTGCCAGCAGCTTTGAGGAGCTGTTTTTT
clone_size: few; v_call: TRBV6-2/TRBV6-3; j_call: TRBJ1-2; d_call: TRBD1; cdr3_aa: CASSAGQGDGYTF; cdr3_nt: TGTGCCAGCAGCGCCGGACAGGGAGATGGCTACACCTTC
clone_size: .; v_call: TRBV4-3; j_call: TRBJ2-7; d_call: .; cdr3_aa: CASSLTRGAYEQYF; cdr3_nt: TGCGCCAGCAGCCTTACGAGGGGGGCGTACGAGCAGTACTTC
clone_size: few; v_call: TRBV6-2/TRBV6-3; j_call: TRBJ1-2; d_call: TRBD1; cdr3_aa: CASSWDSLIYGYTF; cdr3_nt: TGTGCCAGCAGTTGGGACAGTCTCATCTATGGCTACACCTTC
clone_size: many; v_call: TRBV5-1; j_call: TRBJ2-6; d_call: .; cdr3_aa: CASSLAASGANVLTF; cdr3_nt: TGCGCCAGCAGCTTGGCGGCTTCTGGGGCCAACGTCCTGACTTTC
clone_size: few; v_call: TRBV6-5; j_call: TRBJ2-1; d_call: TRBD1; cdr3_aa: CASSYSKGTVTNEQFF; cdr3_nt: TGTGCCAGCAGTTACTCGAAGGGGACAGTGACAAATGAGCAGTTCTTC
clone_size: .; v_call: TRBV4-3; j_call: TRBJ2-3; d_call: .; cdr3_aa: CASSPRRGGTDTQYF; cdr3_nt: TGCGCCAGCAGCCCCCGTCGAGGGGGCACAGATACGCAGTATTTT
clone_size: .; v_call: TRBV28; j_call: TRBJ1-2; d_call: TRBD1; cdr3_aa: CASSSRRTGFYGYTF; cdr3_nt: TGTGCCAGCAGTTCCCGAAGGACAGGATTCTATGGCTACACCTTC
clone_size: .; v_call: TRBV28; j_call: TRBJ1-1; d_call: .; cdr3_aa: CASSPLGGGLNTEAFF; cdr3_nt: TGTGCCAGCAGTCCCCTAGGGGGGGGGTTGAACACTGAAGCTTTCTTT
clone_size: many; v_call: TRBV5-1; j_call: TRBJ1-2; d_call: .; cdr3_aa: CASSVTSGGRGYTF; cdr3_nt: TGCGCCAGCAGCGTAACATCGGGGGGCCGTGGCTACACCTTC
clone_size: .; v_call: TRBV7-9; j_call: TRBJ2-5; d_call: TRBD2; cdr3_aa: CASSSNSGEETQYF; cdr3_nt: TGTGCCAGCAGCTCGAATAGCGGGGAAGAGACCCAGTACTTC
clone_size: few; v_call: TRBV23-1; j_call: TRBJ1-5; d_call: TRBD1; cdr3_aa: CASSHGQGPRGNQPQHF; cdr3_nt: TGCGCCAGCAGTCACGGACAGGGCCCCCGGGGCAATCAGCCCCAGCATTTT
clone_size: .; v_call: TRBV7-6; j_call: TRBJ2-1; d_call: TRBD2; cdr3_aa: CASRPGGDEQFF; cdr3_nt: TGTGCCAGCAGGCCGGGAGGGGATGAGCAGTTCTTC
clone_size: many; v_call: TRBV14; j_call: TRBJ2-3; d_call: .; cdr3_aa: CASSEGRERASADTQYF; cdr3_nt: TGTGCCAGCAGCGAAGGCCGCGAGCGGGCGTCCGCAGATACGCAGTATTTT
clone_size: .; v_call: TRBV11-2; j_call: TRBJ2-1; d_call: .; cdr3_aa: CASSRAVHEQFF; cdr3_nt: TGTGCCAGCAGCCGAGCGGTCCATGAGCAGTTCTTC
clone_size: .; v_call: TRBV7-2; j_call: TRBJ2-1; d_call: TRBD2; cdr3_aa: CASSFRGGSYNEQFF; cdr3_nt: TGTGCCAGCAGCTTCCGGGGGGGCTCCTACAATGAGCAGTTCTTC
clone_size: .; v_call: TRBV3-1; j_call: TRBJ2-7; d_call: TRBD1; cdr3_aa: CASSLGDRRFYEQYF; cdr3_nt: TGTGCCAGCAGCCTAGGGGACAGGAGATTCTACGAGCAGTACTTC
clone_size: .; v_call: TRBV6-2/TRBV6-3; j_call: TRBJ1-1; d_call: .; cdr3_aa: CASRYLVRGSEAFF; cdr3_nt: TGTGCCAGCAGATACCTTGTCAGGGGATCTGAAGCTTTCTTT
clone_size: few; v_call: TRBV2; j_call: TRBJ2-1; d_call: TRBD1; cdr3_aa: CASATGTGDEQFF; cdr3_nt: TGTGCCAGCGCAACCGGGACAGGGGATGAGCAGTTCTTC
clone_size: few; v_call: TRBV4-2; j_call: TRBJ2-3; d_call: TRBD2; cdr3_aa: CASSQISGGDTDTQYF; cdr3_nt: TGTGCCAGCAGCCAAATTAGCGGGGGGGACACAGATACGCAGTATTTT
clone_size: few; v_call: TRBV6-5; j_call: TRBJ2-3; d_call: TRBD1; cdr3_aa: CASSYETGADTQYF; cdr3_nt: TGTGCCAGCAGTTACGAAACAGGGGCAGATACGCAGTATTTT
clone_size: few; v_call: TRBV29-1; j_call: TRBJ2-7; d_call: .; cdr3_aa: CSVASSRREQYF; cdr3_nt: TGCAGCGTTGCGTCCTCTCGACGGGAGCAGTACTTC
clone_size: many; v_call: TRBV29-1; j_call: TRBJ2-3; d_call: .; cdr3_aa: CSVDEGGTQYF; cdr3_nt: TGCAGCGTTGATGAGGGGGGTACGCAGTATTTT
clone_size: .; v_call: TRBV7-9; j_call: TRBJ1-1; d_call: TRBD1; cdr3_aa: CASSPGGRNTEAFF; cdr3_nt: TGTGCCAGCAGCCCAGGGGGCCGGAACACTGAAGCTTTCTTT
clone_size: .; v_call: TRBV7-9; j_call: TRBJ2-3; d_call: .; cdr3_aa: CASRVGGGGTADTQYF; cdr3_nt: TGTGCCAGCAGGGTCGGAGGTGGGGGGACGGCAGATACGCAGTATTTT
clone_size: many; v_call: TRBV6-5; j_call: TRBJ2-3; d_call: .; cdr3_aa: CASSYSLSGERGTDTQYF; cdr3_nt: TGTGCCAGCAGTTACTCGCTATCCGGGGAAAGAGGCACAGATACGCAGTATTTT
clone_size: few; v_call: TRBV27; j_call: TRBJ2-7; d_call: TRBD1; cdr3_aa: CASSHRGAVYEQYF; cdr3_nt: TGTGCCAGCAGCCACAGGGGGGCCGTCTACGAGCAGTACTTC
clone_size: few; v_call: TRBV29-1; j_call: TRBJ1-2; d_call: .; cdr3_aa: CSVVRTENYGYTF; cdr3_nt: TGCAGCGTTGTCAGGACTGAAAACTATGGCTACACCTTC
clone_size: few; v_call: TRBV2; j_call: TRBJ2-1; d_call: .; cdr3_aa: CASSEAVEDPFF; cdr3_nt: TGTGCCAGCAGTGAAGCGGTGGAGGATCCGTTCTTC
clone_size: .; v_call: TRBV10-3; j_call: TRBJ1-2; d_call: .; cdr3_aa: CAISEPSSGAGRYGYTF; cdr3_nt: TGTGCCATCAGTGAGCCCTCAAGCGGGGCAGGCCGCTATGGCTACACCTTC
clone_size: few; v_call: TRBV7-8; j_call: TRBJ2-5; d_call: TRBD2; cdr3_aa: CASSVRGQETQYF; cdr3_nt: TGTGCCAGCAGCGTGCGGGGGCAAGAGACCCAGTACTTC
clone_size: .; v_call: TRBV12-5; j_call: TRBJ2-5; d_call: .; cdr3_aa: CASGLRIGTQYF; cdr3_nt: TGTGCTAGTGGTTTGAGGATTGGGACCCAGTACTTC
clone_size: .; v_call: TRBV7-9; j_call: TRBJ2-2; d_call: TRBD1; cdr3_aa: CASSPLTGIGELFF; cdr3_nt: TGTGCCAGCAGCCCCCTGACAGGGATCGGGGAGCTGTTTTTT
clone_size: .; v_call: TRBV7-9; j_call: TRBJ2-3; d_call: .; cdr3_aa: CASEEGGADTQYF; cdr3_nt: TGTGCCTCCGAGGAGGGGGGCGCAGATACGCAGTATTTT
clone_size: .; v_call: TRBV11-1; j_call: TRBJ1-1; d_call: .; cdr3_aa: CASSWATEAFF; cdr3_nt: TGTGCCAGCAGCTGGGCCACTGAAGCTTTCTTT
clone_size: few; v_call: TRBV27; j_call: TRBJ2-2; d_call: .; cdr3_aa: CASTIGGGIGTGELFF; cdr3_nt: TGTGCCAGCACCATAGGCGGAGGGATTGGGACCGGGGAGCTGTTTTTT
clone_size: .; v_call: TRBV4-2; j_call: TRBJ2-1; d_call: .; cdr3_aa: CASSPALWTEAYNEQFF; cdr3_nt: TGTGCCAGCAGCCCCGCCTTGTGGACAGAAGCCTACAATGAGCAGTTCTTC
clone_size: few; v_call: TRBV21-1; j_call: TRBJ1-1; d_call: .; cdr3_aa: CASSKTQSNTEAFF; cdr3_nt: TGTGCCAGCAGCAAAACACAGTCAAACACTGAAGCTTTCTTT
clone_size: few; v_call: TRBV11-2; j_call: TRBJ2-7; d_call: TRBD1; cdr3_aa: CASTKAQGELYEQYF; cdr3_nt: TGTGCCAGCACCAAAGCACAGGGGGAACTCTACGAGCAGTACTTC
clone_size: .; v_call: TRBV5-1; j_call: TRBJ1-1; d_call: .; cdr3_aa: CASSFGLGMNTEAFF; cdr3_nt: TGCGCCAGCAGCTTTGGCTTGGGCATGAACACTGAAGCTTTCTTT
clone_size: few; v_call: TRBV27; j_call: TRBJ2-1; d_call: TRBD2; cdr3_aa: CASSSHSGGGFAYNEQFF; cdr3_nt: TGTGCCAGCAGTTCCCACTCGGGCGGGGGGTTCGCCTACAATGAGCAGTTCTTC